This T cell receptor beta chain appears in the sequencing data of a study of blood T cell repertoires in COVID-19. In germline, CDR1 is SSHAT, CDR2 FNYEAQ (reference sequence). The CDR3 spans 13 residues. As to this clone: The junction departs from germline at one end; a sequencing error may be responsible.

Produced via immunoSEQ multiplex PCR; TCRdb's table is partial and in-frame only. The table shows 100,000 to 150,000 clones, with roughly 83% occurring only once. This sequence joins TRBV7-7 and TRBJ2-1, with unresolved D. Sequencing input: peripheral blood. The TCR comes from a human donor in a cohort sampled during active COVID-19. The CDR3 DNA is TGTGCTAGCAGCTTAACACAGCTCAATGAGCAGTTCTTC. Protein sequence: CASSLTQLNEQFF. Using reference TRBV7-7 and TRBJ2-1 for the parts outside the CDR3, the full variable domain is GAGVSQSPRYKVTKRGQDVTLRCDPISSHATLYWYQQALGQGPEFLTYFNYEAQPDKSGLPSDRFSAERPEGSISTLTIQRTEQRDSAMYRCASSLTQLNEQFFGPGTRLTVL.